Listed here are 21 T cell receptor beta chains from one sample, sequenced in a study of blood T cell repertoires in COVID-19 (dated by TCRdb to about 2020). The protocol used for the library was the immunoSEQ multiplex PCR assay. The table comes from immuneACCESS by way of TCRdb, which keeps in-frame sequences with V and J called. Part of the clones is missing from these tables; in studies checked, under half for an unresolved V gene and the rest for unknown reasons. The sample contains fewer than 200,000 clones, around 87% of them found a single time. The ten largest clones add up to around 2.7% of the sample. Sequencing used peripheral blood. These receptors were collected from a man in his forties or fifties with active or convalescent COVID-19.

J is TRBJ1-5 and V is TRBV6-2 or TRBV6-3; a possible D gene is TRBD1 (6 bases). CDR3 size: 14 residues. Germline V gene lookup returns CDR1 MNHEY and CDR2 SVGEGT. The V and J ends lost 5 bases and 3 bases respectively, with 11 bases between them. The CDR3 nucleotides are TGTGCCAGCAGTGACAGGAGCCACAATCAGCCCCAGCATTTT. Amino acid sequence: CASSDRSHNQPQHF.

The chain links TRBV15 to TRBJ1-5; TRBD1 might be the D (6 bases). Germline CDR1 LNHNV, CDR2 YYDKDF (reference sequence). The V and J ends lost 2 bases and 7 bases respectively, with 9 bases between them. The CDR3 totals 13 residues. CDR3 bases: TGTGCCACCAGCAGATGGGGGGGCCAGCCCCAGCATTTT. Its protein product is CATSRWGGQPQHF.

The table lists this clone with a count of one. The rearrangement uses TRBV30 and TRBJ1-2; 9 nucleotides match TRBD1. The CDR3 consists of 15 residues. Germline V gives CDR1 GTSNPN, CDR2 SVGIG (reference sequence). Unmatched junction bases numbered 5, after V lost 1 base and J lost 2 bases. DNA for the CDR3: TGTGCCTGGAGTGATATTGACAGGGGGAACTATGGCTACACCTTC. It translates to CAWSDIDRGNYGYTF.

The table lists this clone with a few counts. The chain uses TRBV11-3 and TRBJ2-2, with TRBD1 identical over 7 bases. The J segment lost 6 bases and the V segment lost 5 bases, leaving 9 bases of the junction unmatched. The CDR3 runs 15 residues. Germline V lookup: CDR1 SGHNT, CDR2 YENEEA. The DNA of the CDR3 is TGTGCCAGCAGCCCCCCCTACAGGGGCGCCGGGGAGCTGTTTTTT. Its translation is CASSPPYRGAGELFF.

The chain combines TRBV4-1 with TRBJ2-7; tentatively, D is TRBD1 (6 bases). The CDR3 has 13 amino acids. Deletions cut 2 bases from V and 3 bases from J, with 8 bases between. From germline, CDR1 is MGHRA and CDR2 YSYEKL. In DNA form, the CDR3 reads TGCGCCAGCAGCCAACCACAGGGCTACGAGCAGTACTTC. It specifies CASSQPQGYEQYF.

This clone showed up just once. The CDR3 is CASSIGGLAGAEQFF. CDR3 in DNA: TGTGCCAGCAGCATCGGGGGACTAGCGGGGGCCGAGCAGTTCTTC. The chain recombines TRBV4-2 with TRBJ2-1; 14 nucleotides align to TRBD2. With V trimmed by 5 bases and J by 10 bases, 7 bases remained unmatched. The CDR3 length is 15 residues. Germline CDR1 reads LGHNA; CDR2 reads YNFKEQ.

V is TRBV6-5 and J is TRBJ2-1, with a tentative D call TRBD2 (5 bases). The CDR3 runs to 15 residues. V gave up 2 bases and J gave up 4 bases, with 12 bases separating them. Germline CDR1 and CDR2: MNHEY and SVGAGI. The CDR3 loop is CASSYGRPNYNEQFF. Here the CDR3 DNA reads TGTGCCAGCAGTTACGGGAGACCCAATTACAATGAGCAGTTCTTC.

This clone was detected once. The sample contains more than one DNA sequence encoding this CDR3. The chain recombines TRBV5-1 with TRBJ2-3; TRBD2 might be the D (6 bases). The CDR3 contains 15 residues. Deletions cut 4 bases from V and 3 bases from J, with 15 bases between. The V gene's germline CDR1 is SGHRS and CDR2 YFSETQ. The CDR3 DNA follows: TGCGCCAGCAGCCTCCGGGGAGGAGGTACAGATACGCAGTATTTT. Residues: CASSLRGGGTDTQYF.

V is TRBV28 and J is TRBJ1-2; D remains unclear. The CDR3 covers 16 residues. V was shortened by 2 bases and J by 0 bases, with 13 bases between the two germline ends. The germline CDR1 and CDR2 sequences are MDHEN and SYDVKM. The CDR3 is CASSLGGRQANYGYTF. The DNA of the CDR3 is TGTGCCAGCAGTTTAGGCGGTCGCCAAGCTAACTATGGCTACACCTTC.

This clone appeared a few times. V is TRBV5-5 and J is TRBJ1-1, with D tentatively TRBD1 (6 bases). Trimming pared 4 bases from V and 1 base from J, leaving 14 bases between. The CDR3 extends over 15 amino acids. Germline V CDR1 and CDR2: SGHKS, YYEKEE (reference sequence). The CDR3 nucleotides are TGTGCCAGCAGCCAAACAACAGGGAGGAACACTGAAGCTTTCTTT. Amino acids: CASSQTTGRNTEAFF.

This clone was seen more than once but under ten times. The chain combines TRBV12-3 or TRBV12-4 with TRBJ1-5; unclear D gene. Deletions cut 3 bases from V and 7 bases from J, with 10 bases between. The CDR3 covers 13 residues. Here the CDR3 reads CASSFREEQPQHF. The CDR3 nucleotides read TGTGCCAGCAGTTTTAGGGAGGAACAGCCCCAGCATTTT.

The chain links TRBV28 to TRBJ1-4; 8 nucleotides match TRBD1. Looked up from germline, CDR1 is MDHEN and CDR2 is SYDVKM. The CDR3 is made up of 16 amino acids. V dropped 5 bases and J dropped 8; count of bases not matched to a gene: 13. CDR3 sequence reads: CASSPHVGQGREKLFF. CDR3 sequence (DNA): TGTGCCAGCAGTCCGCACGTTGGACAGGGTAGAGAAAAACTGTTTTTT.

The V and J genes are TRBV9 and TRBJ1-2, with 7 nucleotides matching TRBD1. In germline, CDR1 is SGDLS, CDR2 YYNGEE. The CDR3 runs to 13 residues. J gave up 4 bases and V 0 bases, and 0 bases lay outside the gene matches. The DNA for the CDR3 is TGTGCCAGCAGCGTAGGGGACAGCTATGGCTACACCTTC. It is translated as CASSVGDSYGYTF. Filled out from reference TRBV9 and TRBJ1-2, the complete variable domain reads DSGVTQTPKHLITATGQRVTLRCSPRSGDLSVYWYQQSLDQGLQFLIQYYNGEERAKGNILERFSAQQFPDLHSELNLSSLELGDSALYFCASSVGDSYGYTFGSGTRLTVV.

The chain links TRBV30 to TRBJ1-3; possibly TRBD1 for D (6 bases). This CDR3 is built from 11 residues. The germline CDR1 and CDR2 sequences are GTSNPN and SVGIG (reference sequence). The DNA of the CDR3 is TGTGCAAGGGGGTATGGAAACACCATATATTTT. It specifies CARGYGNTIYF.

This chain uses TRBV12-3 or TRBV12-4 with TRBJ1-2, with 9 bases matching TRBD1. The V and J ends lost 6 bases and 5 bases, in that order; junction bases with no gene match: 1. This CDR3 is built from 12 residues. CDR3 protein: CASRGTGYGYTF. The CDR3 region has the DNA TGTGCCAGCAGGGGGACAGGGTATGGCTACACCTTC.

This chain links TRBV6-1 with TRBJ2-7; 8 nucleotides match TRBD1. V lost 2 bases to trimming and J lost 5 bases; unmatched junction nucleotides: 14. CDR1 and CDR2 from the germline V gene are MNHNS and SASEGT. This CDR3 contains 17 residues. The CDR3 DNA reads as TGTGCCAGCAGTGAATTCACACATGGGGCAGGGGGCGACGAGCAGTACTTC. Residues: CASSEFTHGAGGDEQYF.

This clone was detected only once. Within the sample, other DNA sequences also encode this same CDR3. This chain uses TRBV18 with TRBJ2-7, with 9 nucleotides matching TRBD1. The CDR3 runs to 14 residues. Looked up from germline, CDR1 is KGHSH and CDR2 is LQKENI. V was pared by 3 bases and J by 1 base, with 1 base of the junction left unmatched. This chain's CDR3 is CASSPGTGSYEQYF. CDR3 nucleotides: TGTGCCAGCTCACCCGGGACAGGGTCCTACGAGCAGTACTTC.

The V gene is TRBV5-1, the J gene TRBJ2-7, with D maybe TRBD2 (7 bases). The ends were cut back, 4 bases at V and 6 bases at J, with 17 bases in the middle. Germline CDR1 and CDR2: SGHRS and YFSETQ. The CDR3 is made up of 14 amino acids. The chain's CDR3 is CASSPQGGGGEQYF. In DNA, the CDR3 is TGCGCCAGCAGCCCCCAAGGGGGGGGTGGCGAGCAGTACTTC. Full variable domain (rest looked up from reference TRBV5-1 and TRBJ2-7): KAGVTQTPRYLIKTRGQQVTLSCSPISGHRSVSWYQQTPGQGLQFLFEYFSETQRNKGNFPGRFSGRQFSNSRSEMNVSTLELGDSALYLCASSPQGGGGEQYFGPGTRLTVT.

The V gene is TRBV6-5, the J gene TRBJ1-5, with a tentative D call TRBD1 (5 bases). Trimming cost V 10 bases and J 0 bases, with 16 bases left between them. CDR3 size: 15 residues. Germline values: CDR1 MNHEY, CDR2 SVGAGI. The CDR3 region has the DNA TGTGCCACCAGACGACAGTTATATAGCAATCAGCCCCAGCATTTT. Its protein product is CATRRQLYSNQPQHF.

This chain uses TRBV5-1 with TRBJ1-4; 9 bases map to TRBD1. V shed 4 bases and J 8 bases; nucleotides not matched to a gene: 6. CDR1 and CDR2 from the germline V gene are SGHRS and YFSETQ. The CDR3 consists of 14 residues. CDR3: CASSPGQGEEKLFF. CDR3 bases: TGCGCCAGCAGCCCGGGACAGGGAGAGGAAAAACTGTTTTTT.

V gene TRBV2 combines with J gene TRBJ1-2, with 10 positions matching TRBD1. Germline CDR1 is SNHLY and CDR2 is FYNNEI. This CDR3 has 13 residues. V shed 3 bases and J 6 bases; nucleotides not matched to a gene: 1. This CDR3 is CASSEGQGNGYTF. In DNA form, the CDR3 reads TGTGCCAGCAGTGAGGGACAGGGGAATGGCTACACCTTC.